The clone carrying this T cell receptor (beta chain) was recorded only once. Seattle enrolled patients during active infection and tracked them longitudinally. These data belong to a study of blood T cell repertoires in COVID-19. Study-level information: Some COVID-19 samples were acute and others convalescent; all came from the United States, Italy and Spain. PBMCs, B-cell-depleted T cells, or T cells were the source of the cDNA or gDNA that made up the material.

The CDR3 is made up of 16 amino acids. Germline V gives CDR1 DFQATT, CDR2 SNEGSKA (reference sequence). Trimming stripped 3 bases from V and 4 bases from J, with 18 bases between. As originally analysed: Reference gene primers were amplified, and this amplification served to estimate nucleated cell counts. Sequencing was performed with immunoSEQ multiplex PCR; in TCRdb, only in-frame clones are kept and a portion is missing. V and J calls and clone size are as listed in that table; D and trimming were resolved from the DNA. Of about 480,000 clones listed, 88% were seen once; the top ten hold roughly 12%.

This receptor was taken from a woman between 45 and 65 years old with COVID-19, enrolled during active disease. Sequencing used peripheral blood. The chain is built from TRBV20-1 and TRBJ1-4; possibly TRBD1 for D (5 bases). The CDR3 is CSASGPRRGFNEKLFF. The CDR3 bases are TGCAGTGCTAGTGGCCCGCGGCGGGGGTTTAATGAAAAACTGTTTTTT.